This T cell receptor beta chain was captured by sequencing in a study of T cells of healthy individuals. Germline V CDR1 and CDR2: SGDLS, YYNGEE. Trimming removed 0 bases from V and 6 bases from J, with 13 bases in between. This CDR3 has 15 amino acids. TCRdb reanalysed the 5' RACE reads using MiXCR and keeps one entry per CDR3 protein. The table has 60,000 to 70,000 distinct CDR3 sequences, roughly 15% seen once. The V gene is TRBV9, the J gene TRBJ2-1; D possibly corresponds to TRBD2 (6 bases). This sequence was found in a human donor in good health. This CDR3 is CASSVERLDPNEQFF. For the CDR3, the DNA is TGTGCCAGCAGCGTAGAAAGACTAGACCCCAATGAGCAGTTCTTC.